The present entry profiles one T cell receptor (beta chain) with its context. Trimming removed 3 bases at V and 4 bases at J, with 13 bases between. This CDR3 region has 14 residues. This sample stems from a study of technical replicates of blood from a handful of donors. Method: immunoSEQ multiplex PCR; TCRdb's copy keeps in-frame clones and lacks some. The sample has about 68,000 clones; less than 98% are singletons. This clonotype originated in a human donor in good health. The sequencing input was T cells isolated from PBMCs. This chain links TRBV5-3 with TRBJ1-1, with a possible D match to TRBD1 (5 bases). TRBV5-3 is an open reading frame, and its role is uncertain. CDR3: CARSSPGGTTEAFF. CDR3 sequence (DNA): TGTGCCAGAAGCTCGCCCGGGGGGACCACTGAAGCTTTCTTT.